The subject of this entry is one TCR beta chain. This clonotype appeared a few times. What antigen it recognizes has not been identified. One base away there is no much larger clone; base qualities are not given. Library preparation used 5' RACE. TCRdb names NextSeq 500 as the instrument used. In the TCR library protocol, a unique molecular identifier was attached to each TCR cDNA molecule so that PCR and sequencing errors could be corrected. Per the source publication's procedure: TCR identification, UMI-based error correction and CDR3 extraction were performed with Decombinator tools. Expanded TCRs were defined as those above a frequency of 2 per 1,000, corresponding to the top 1% of the tumor frequency distribution. Rényi diversity was computed with the R vegan package after subsampling each repertoire 100 times to 5,000 TCRs. CDR3 similarity networks were built from amino acid triplet string-kernel similarity, with CDR3s being connected when pairwise similarity was above 0.82. The public reads were run again by TCRdb, first through fastp at Q25 and then through MiXCR, and only productive beta chains were kept. Duplicate CDR3 protein sequences are folded into a single record with the most common DNA and genes. TCRdb's processing, not the authors', yielded these V and J calls. The sample has roughly 120,000 distinct CDR3 sequences on record, 12% of them singletons. 16% of the sample belongs to the ten largest clones.

The entry originates in a study of spatial heterogeneity in lung cancer (dated by TCRdb to between 2018 and 2021). In terms of the full investigation: The donors were some 76 patients from the lung TRACERx cohort who had early-stage, untreated non-small cell lung cancer. Follow-up PBMC samples were sequenced whenever available, with the median time to follow-up being about two years after resection. Beta-chain transcripts were consistently detected in greater numbers than alpha-chain transcripts, which likely reflects a higher abundance of beta-chain transcripts. In the raw uncorrected reads, each unique combination of TCR and UMI appeared on average more than ten times. In non-small cell lung cancer, the study quantitatively compared TCR alpha and beta repertoires across several tumor regions, matched nontumor lung, and blood. TCR repertoire features were related to nonsynonymous mutation counts determined by whole-exome sequencing of tumor tissue. Both alpha and beta chains were TCR-sequenced in roughly 200 tumor regions, under 85 matched nontumor lung samples and approximately 50 PBMC samples obtained at surgery. What the authors observed across the whole study: Confirming at a functional level the hypothesis that regional TCRs recognize regional mutations was considered to require additional single-cell paired TCR alpha and beta sequencing. Only roughly 15 patients were included in comparisons of baseline and follow-up blood repertoires. Ubiquitous expanded tumor TCRs were detected in blood more often at tumor resection than at routine follow-up.

This specimen's time point label, interpreted: blood at routine non-recurrence follow-up after resection. TCR sequencing used whole RNA extracted from tumor and nontumor lung tissue, or from cryopreserved PBMC samples, without cell sorting. Patients were selected for TCR sequencing only if sufficient RNA was available from at least two tumor regions. From the germline V gene, CDR1 is SGHRS and CDR2 is YFSETQ. Taken from cysteine to phenylalanine, the CDR3 has 13 residues. Only the CDR3 part of the read is kept: 39 bases, read in frame from the first base. V and J are truncated by 0 bases and 6 bases respectively, leaving an intervening sequence of 9 bases.

Material: PBMCs, obtained at follow-up. The receptor was derived from a male donor with early-stage non-small cell lung cancer. Recombination joined TRBV5-1 with TRBJ1-1; tentative D gene TRBD1, with 6 bases matching. The CDR3: CASSLGAGAEAFF. The sequenced DNA is TGCGCCAGCAGCTTGGGAGCAGGGGCTGAAGCTTTCTTT.